This TCR beta chain was obtained from a study of shared clonotypes between healthy human individuals. About the study: Donors were a couple of women and a few men aged 18 to 49.

Concerning this clone itself: Compared with germline, one end of the junction differs, possibly owing to a read error.

Some 30,000 T cell genomes, or 200 to 250 ng DNA, went into the sorted-subset replicate PCRs. Authors' methods: ImmunoSEQ junction-only sequences lacked quality scores, so their filtering differed. Method: immunoSEQ multiplex PCR; TCRdb's copy keeps in-frame clones and lacks some. The DNA gave D and trimming, while V, J and clone size come from that table. The data hold approximately 2.5 million clones, with 93% observed a single time. Per germline, CDR1 MDHEN and CDR2 SYDVKM. CDR3 length equals 17 residues. Those who donated were healthy HIV-negative adults, with no recent acute infections or vaccinations reported.

Sequences were obtained from naive CD4+ T cells from PBMCs. As to subset: CD45RA+ positively selected. The V gene is TRBV28, the J gene TRBJ1-5, with 7 bases matching TRBD1. This receptor was obtained from a man between 18 and 35 years old in good health. Some clones in this sample may be carry-over from other donors' samples. The CDR3 sequence is CASSLSDYRGSNQPQHF. The DNA of the CDR3 is TGTGCCAGCAGCTTATCGGATTACAGGGGTAGCAATCAGCCCCAGCATTTT.